The rows below give T cell receptor beta chains drawn from one sample of a study of CD8+CD57+ T cells in acquired aplastic anemia. TCRdb ran MiXCR on the reads and lists one entry per CDR3 protein. The sample has some 410,000 distinct CDR3 sequences; 60% to 80% are singletons. Sequencing was carried out using sorted CD4+, CD8+, or CD8+CD57+ T cells (not recorded which) from PBMCs. These receptors came from a human donor in good health, serving as a control. CDR3s include the opening cysteine and the closing phenylalanine or tryptophan. The D gene is left open where the match is weak. The size field is filled for only some rows; it gives once, few, many or a size class.

clone size: many
D gene: TRBD1
V gene: TRBV19
J gene: TRBJ1-4
CDR3 protein: CASSLNDRGLGEKLFF
CDR3 DNA: TGTGCCAGTAGTCTGAACGATAGGGGGCTTGGAGAAAAACTGTTTTTT

clone size: once
D gene: NA
V gene: TRBV5-1
J gene: TRBJ1-5
CDR3 protein: CASSSEVYEHQPQHF
CDR3 DNA: TGCGCCAGCAGCTCGGAGGTCTACGAGCATCAGCCCCAGCATTTT

clone size: NA
D gene: NA
V gene: TRBV2
J gene: TRBJ2-6
CDR3 protein: CASSLTRAGANVLTF
CDR3 DNA: TGTGCCAGCAGCTTGACACGGGCTGGGGCCAACGTCCTGACTTTC

clone size: NA
D gene: TRBD2
V gene: TRBV7-3
J gene: TRBJ2-3
CDR3 protein: CAISEVHLAEGTDTQYF
CDR3 DNA: TGTGCCATCAGTGAGGTACACCTAGCGGAGGGGACAGATACGCAGTATTTT

clone size: NA
D gene: NA
V gene: TRBV9
J gene: TRBJ2-3
CDR3 protein: CASSSHGGHGDTQYF
CDR3 DNA: TGTGCCAGCAGCTCCCACGGGGGGCATGGGGATACGCAGTATTTT

clone size: NA
D gene: TRBD2
V gene: TRBV10-1
J gene: TRBJ2-1
CDR3 protein: CASRGAGVSPYNEQFF
CDR3 DNA: TGCGCCAGCAGGGGAGCGGGAGTGAGCCCCTACAATGAGCAGTTCTTC

clone size: many
D gene: NA
V gene: TRBV20-1
J gene: TRBJ2-5
CDR3 protein: CSARGPGETQYF
CDR3 DNA: TGCAGTGCTAGAGGGCCAGGCGAGACCCAGTACTTC

clone size: NA
D gene: NA
V gene: TRBV6-1
J gene: TRBJ1-2
CDR3 protein: CASRQYRDYGYTF
CDR3 DNA: TGTGCCAGCAGGCAGTACAGGGACTATGGCTACACCTTC

clone size: NA
D gene: TRBD1
V gene: TRBV20-1
J gene: TRBJ1-1
CDR3 protein: CSARDSLTGREAFF
CDR3 DNA: TGCAGTGCTAGAGATAGCCTGACAGGGAGGGAAGCTTTCTTT

clone size: many
D gene: TRBD1
V gene: TRBV6-2/TRBV6-3
J gene: TRBJ1-5
CDR3 protein: CASSLGDRGWTQPQHF
CDR3 DNA: TGTGCCAGCAGTTTGGGGGACAGGGGTTGGACTCAGCCCCAGCATTTT

clone size: few
D gene: TRBD1
V gene: TRBV6-5
J gene: TRBJ1-1
CDR3 protein: CASSSTGDGEAFF
CDR3 DNA: TGTGCCAGCAGTTCGACAGGGGATGGTGAAGCTTTCTTT

clone size: NA
D gene: NA
V gene: TRBV9
J gene: TRBJ2-5
CDR3 protein: CASSVLGDLETQYF
CDR3 DNA: TGTGCCAGCAGCGTACTGGGGGATTTGGAGACCCAGTACTTC

clone size: many
D gene: NA
V gene: TRBV6-5
J gene: TRBJ2-5
CDR3 protein: CASSRTVQETQYF
CDR3 DNA: TGTGCCAGCAGCAGGACAGTCCAAGAGACCCAGTACTTC

clone size: NA
D gene: NA
V gene: TRBV5-1
J gene: TRBJ1-5
CDR3 protein: CASSPAQGEGQHF
CDR3 DNA: TGCGCCAGCAGCCCAGCCCAGGGAGAAGGCCAGCATTTT

clone size: few
D gene: TRBD2
V gene: TRBV6-2/TRBV6-3
J gene: TRBJ2-3
CDR3 protein: CASSYSPGTSGGIHSTDTQYF
CDR3 DNA: TGTGCCAGCAGTTACTCCCCCGGGACTAGCGGGGGGATCCACAGCACCGATACGCAGTATTTT

clone size: once
D gene: TRBD1
V gene: TRBV25-1
J gene: TRBJ1-5
CDR3 protein: CASSARTGSDQPQHF
CDR3 DNA: TGTGCCAGCAGTGCCCGGACAGGGTCGGATCAGCCCCAGCATTTT

clone size: NA
D gene: NA
V gene: TRBV7-8
J gene: TRBJ2-7
CDR3 protein: CASSLVGGAYEQYF
CDR3 DNA: TGTGCCAGCAGTCTGGTTGGGGGTGCGTACGAGCAGTACTTC

clone size: NA
D gene: NA
V gene: TRBV7-8
J gene: TRBJ2-7
CDR3 protein: CASSFSTAISSYEQYF
CDR3 DNA: TGTGCCAGCAGCTTCTCGACTGCCATAAGCTCCTACGAGCAGTACTTC

clone size: NA
D gene: TRBD2
V gene: TRBV20-1
J gene: TRBJ2-7
CDR3 protein: CSARLRSGGAYEQYF
CDR3 DNA: TGCAGTGCTAGATTGAGAAGCGGGGGGGCCTACGAGCAGTACTTC

clone size: NA
D gene: TRBD2
V gene: TRBV20-1
J gene: TRBJ2-1
CDR3 protein: CSASLTSGGIWEQFF
CDR3 DNA: TGCAGTGCTAGTCTCACTAGCGGGGGGATTTGGGAGCAGTTCTTC

clone size: many
D gene: NA
V gene: TRBV20-1
J gene: TRBJ2-2
CDR3 protein: CSARDGDSMDTGELFF
CDR3 DNA: TGCAGTGCTAGAGATGGCGATAGTATGGACACCGGGGAGCTGTTTTTT

clone size: NA
D gene: TRBD2
V gene: TRBV7-9
J gene: TRBJ2-3
CDR3 protein: CASSRTSVAGDTQYF
CDR3 DNA: TGCGCCAGCAGCCGGACTAGCGTGGCCGGAGATACGCAGTATTTT

clone size: NA
D gene: TRBD1
V gene: TRBV12-5
J gene: TRBJ2-1
CDR3 protein: CASGLAVRDREFNEQFF
CDR3 DNA: TGTGCTAGTGGTTTGGCTGTCCGGGACAGGGAGTTCAATGAGCAGTTCTTC

clone size: NA
D gene: TRBD1
V gene: TRBV19
J gene: TRBJ2-4
CDR3 protein: CASSMGTGGNIQYF
CDR3 DNA: TGTGCCAGTAGTATGGGGACAGGGGGGAACATTCAGTACTTC

clone size: NA
D gene: TRBD2
V gene: TRBV5-1
J gene: TRBJ2-7
CDR3 protein: CASSLTPSGSGEQYF
CDR3 DNA: TGCGCCAGCAGCTTGACGCCTAGCGGGAGCGGCGAGCAGTACTTC

clone size: many
D gene: TRBD1
V gene: TRBV9
J gene: TRBJ1-1
CDR3 protein: CASSVTGTGGIRGTEAFF
CDR3 DNA: TGTGCCAGCAGCGTCACCGGGACAGGGGGTATTAGGGGCACTGAAGCTTTCTTT

clone size: NA
D gene: TRBD2
V gene: TRBV7-9
J gene: TRBJ2-5
CDR3 protein: CASSLMGGGSQYF
CDR3 DNA: TGTGCCAGCAGCCTAATGGGGGGGGGGAGCCAGTACTTC

clone size: NA
D gene: NA
V gene: TRBV5-1
J gene: TRBJ2-7
CDR3 protein: CASSVAGETHEQYF
CDR3 DNA: TGCGCCAGCAGCGTTGCCGGGGAAACCCACGAGCAGTACTTC

clone size: NA
D gene: NA
V gene: TRBV10-1
J gene: TRBJ1-1
CDR3 protein: CASSVTAAPNNEEFF
CDR3 DNA: TGCGCCAGCAGCGTTACCGCCGCGCCTAACAATGAGGAGTTCTTC

clone size: NA
D gene: NA
V gene: TRBV20-1
J gene: TRBJ2-5
CDR3 protein: CSAPSQGRQETQYF
CDR3 DNA: TGCAGTGCCCCGTCGCAGGGGCGGCAAGAGACCCAGTACTTC

clone size: many
D gene: NA
V gene: TRBV6-1
J gene: TRBJ1-3
CDR3 protein: CASFARGAGNTIYF
CDR3 DNA: TGTGCCAGCTTTGCCAGGGGTGCCGGAAACACCATATATTTT

clone size: once
D gene: NA
V gene: TRBV20-1
J gene: TRBJ1-1
CDR3 protein: CSASRLAGGTFF
CDR3 DNA: TGCAGTGCTAGCCGACTAGCTGGAGGGACTTTCTTT

clone size: NA
D gene: NA
V gene: TRBV10-3
J gene: TRBJ1-1
CDR3 protein: CAITAEAGEAFF
CDR3 DNA: TGTGCCATCACCGCCGAGGCGGGTGAAGCTTTCTTC

clone size: NA
D gene: NA
V gene: TRBV15
J gene: TRBJ1-4
CDR3 protein: CATSRVGPGAEKLFF
CDR3 DNA: TGTGCCACCAGCAGAGTGGGTCCCGGGGCAGAAAAACTGTTTTTT

clone size: NA
D gene: TRBD1
V gene: TRBV5-1
J gene: TRBJ1-2
CDR3 protein: CASSLGQGDRGYTF
CDR3 DNA: TGCGCCAGCAGCTTGGGACAGGGAGATAGGGGCTACACCTTC

clone size: NA
D gene: NA
V gene: TRBV19
J gene: TRBJ1-2
CDR3 protein: CASSQRGENNEQIF
CDR3 DNA: TGTGCCAGTAGTCAGCGGGGGGAGAACAATGAGCAGATCTTC

clone size: many
D gene: NA
V gene: TRBV12-3/TRBV12-4
J gene: TRBJ1-6
CDR3 protein: CASKGFPSYNSPLHF
CDR3 DNA: TGTGCCAGCAAAGGTTTTCCCTCCTATAATTCACCCCTCCACTTT

clone size: NA
D gene: NA
V gene: TRBV7-8
J gene: TRBJ2-3
CDR3 protein: CASSHGGLGTEAF
CDR3 DNA: TGTGCCAGCAGCCACGGGGGATTGGGCACTGAAGCTTTC

clone size: NA
D gene: TRBD1
V gene: TRBV9
J gene: TRBJ2-7
CDR3 protein: CASSLGPQGANTEYF
CDR3 DNA: TGTGCCAGCAGCTTAGGCCCACAGGGGGCCAACACTGAGTACTTC

clone size: NA
D gene: NA
V gene: TRBV5-1
J gene: TRBJ2-7
CDR3 protein: CASTGGILGSYEQYF
CDR3 DNA: TGCGCCAGCACAGGTGGGATATTGGGGTCCTACGAGCAGTACTTC

clone size: NA
D gene: TRBD1
V gene: TRBV10-2
J gene: TRBJ1-1
CDR3 protein: CATFTGGTEALF
CDR3 DNA: TGCGCCACCTTCACAGGGGGCACTGAAGCTCTCTTT

clone size: many
D gene: NA
V gene: TRBV7-6
J gene: TRBJ2-3
CDR3 protein: CASSLPQDTQYF
CDR3 DNA: TGTGCCAGCAGCTTACCGCAGGATACGCAGTATTTT

clone size: NA
D gene: TRBD2
V gene: TRBV10-3
J gene: TRBJ2-1
CDR3 protein: CAISPTGTSVHNEQFF
CDR3 DNA: TGTGCCATCAGTCCAACCGGGACTAGCGTACACAATGAGCAGTTCTTC

clone size: NA
D gene: NA
V gene: TRBV5-6
J gene: TRBJ1-2
CDR3 protein: CASSLAAGGDYGYTF
CDR3 DNA: TGTGCCAGCAGCTTGGCCGCCGGGGGCGACTATGGCTACACCTTC

clone size: NA
D gene: NA
V gene: TRBV7-2
J gene: TRBJ1-5
CDR3 protein: CASSRGTGGGKNQPQHF
CDR3 DNA: TGTGCCAGCAGCCGCGGTACGGGAGGGGGGAAGAATCAGCCCCAGCATTTT

clone size: NA
D gene: TRBD2
V gene: TRBV7-6
J gene: TRBJ2-1
CDR3 protein: CASSRLAGGGNEQFF
CDR3 DNA: TGTGCCAGCAGCAGACTAGCGGGGGGGGGGAATGAGCAGTTCTTC

clone size: many
D gene: TRBD1
V gene: TRBV4-3
J gene: TRBJ2-5
CDR3 protein: CASSQDRGWDRQETQYF
CDR3 DNA: TGCGCCAGCAGCCAAGACCGGGGGTGGGACAGGCAAGAGACCCAGTACTTC